This entry lists 18 T cell receptor beta chains sequenced from one sample in a study of PD-1 blockade in mismatch repair-deficient tumors. Libraries were prepared by immunoSEQ multiplex PCR; TCRdb keeps only in-frame clonotypes and omits some of them. Here the sample spans around 17,000 clones, 75% to 90% being singletons. The material sequenced was PBMCs, taken less than 25 weeks after starting pembrolizumab. These TCRs come from an adult with mismatch repair-deficient cancer.

This clone ranks as medium-sized (0.01 to 0.1%). The genes are TRBV5-5 and TRBJ2-1, with a weak D call TRBD2 (5 bases). V lost 3 bases and J 5 bases, leaving 18 bases between the germline ends. CDR1 and CDR2 (germline): SGHKS, YYEKEE (reference sequence). The CDR3 is 16 residues long. DNA for the CDR3: TGTGCCAGCAGCTCCACTCCTAGCCCTACTAACAATGAGCAGTTCTTC. Residues: CASSSTPSPTNNEQFF.

This chain joins TRBV30 and TRBJ1-2, with 8 positions matching TRBD1. Germline trimming cut 3 bases from V and 0 bases from J; bases unmatched to any gene: 6. This CDR3 spans 15 amino acids. The V gene's germline CDR1 is GTSNPN and CDR2 SVGIG (reference sequence). CDR3 nucleotides: TGTGCCTGGAGCAGGGGACAGGCGCCTAACTATGGCTACACCTTC. It translates to CAWSRGQAPNYGYTF.

The chain couples TRBV18 to TRBJ1-5; D gene unclear. The CDR3 covers 13 residues. V lost 6 bases and J 0 bases, leaving 6 bases between the germline ends. Germline CDR1 KGHSH, CDR2 LQKENI. As DNA, the CDR3 is TGTGCCAGCTCGAGTTATAGCAATCAGCCCCAGCATTTT. Residues: CASSSYSNQPQHF.

This clone is a singleton in its sample. V gene TRBV19 combines with J gene TRBJ1-2; tentatively, D is TRBD1 (6 bases). Germline CDR1 and CDR2: LNHDA and SQIVND (reference sequence). Between the trimmed V and J ends, which lost 7 bases and 8 bases, there was a span of 17 bases. The CDR3 is 13 amino acids. DNA of the CDR3: TGTGCCAGTAACAACAGGGAGGGTGGCGGCTACACCTTC. Translating gives CASNNREGGGYTF.

The rearrangement uses TRBV18 and TRBJ2-7; 12 positions agree with TRBD1. This CDR3 has 14 residues. V lost 8 bases, J lost 7 bases, and 9 bases stayed unmatched. CDR1 is KGHSH and CDR2 is LQKENI in the germline V gene. CDR3 residues: CASQPGTGGREQYF. The CDR3 DNA reads as TGTGCCAGCCAACCCGGGACAGGGGGCCGAGAGCAGTACTTC.

The chain links TRBV9 to TRBJ2-2, with D maybe TRBD2 (6 bases). Germline V gives CDR1 SGDLS, CDR2 YYNGEE. V was shortened by 3 bases and J by 1 base, with 10 bases between the two germline ends. This CDR3 is 15 amino acids long. CDR3 DNA: TGTGCCAGCAGCGCCCCAGCGGGGAACACCGGGGAGCTGTTTTTT. Translating it yields CASSAPAGNTGELFF. Drawing the rest from reference TRBV9 and TRBJ2-2, the complete variable domain is DSGVTQTPKHLITATGQRVTLRCSPRSGDLSVYWYQQSLDQGLQFLIQYYNGEERAKGNILERFSAQQFPDLHSELNLSSLELGDSALYFCASSAPAGNTGELFFGEGSRLTVL.

The V and J genes are TRBV27 and TRBJ2-1, with 7 bases identical to TRBD2. Germline CDR1 MNHEY, CDR2 SMNVEV (reference sequence). The CDR3 covers 14 residues. Losses at the gene ends were 3 bases for V and 4 bases for J; bases not matched to a gene: 3. The CDR3 loop reads CASSLAGVYNEQFF. CDR3 bases: TGTGCCAGCAGTTTGGCGGGAGTGTACAATGAGCAGTTCTTC.

The chain couples TRBV11-2 to TRBJ1-3; D is undetermined. This CDR3 is built from 15 residues. Germline CDR1 reads SGHAT; CDR2 reads FQNNGV. Trimming shortened V by 1 base and J by 0 bases, and 7 bases separated the two germline ends. CDR3 nucleotides: TGTGCCAGCAGCTTAGGAGATCTCTCTGGAAACACCATATATTTT. Residues: CASSLGDLSGNTIYF.

This clone came up a few times. The CDR3 loop reads CASSSAGTGTYEQYF. As DNA, the CDR3 is TGTGCCAGCAGTTCCGCCGGGACAGGTACCTACGAGCAGTACTTC. The rearrangement links TRBV28 to TRBJ2-7, with TRBD1 identical over 8 bases. The trim removed 4 bases at V and 2 bases at J, leaving 7 bases unmatched. The CDR3 runs 15 residues. CDR1 is MDHEN, CDR2 SYDVKM, per germline. The whole variable domain, filled in from reference TRBV28 and TRBJ2-7, reads DVKVTQSSRYLVKRTGEKVFLECVQDMDHENMFWYRQDPGLGLRLIYFSYDVKMKEKGDIPEGYSVSREKKERFSLILESASTNQTSMYLCASSSAGTGTYEQYFGPGTRLTVT.

The chain couples TRBV28 to TRBJ1-5; D uncertain. CDR3 size: 14 residues. Germline CDR1 reads MDHEN; CDR2 reads SYDVKM. V dropped 6 bases and J dropped 2 bases, with 11 bases sitting between them. The CDR3 nucleotides are TGTGCCAGCAGCACGTTGGGAGGCAATCAGCCCCAGCATTTT. This gives the protein CASSTLGGNQPQHF.

This chain links TRBV28 with TRBJ1-1; 7 nucleotides agree with TRBD1. The V segment lost 1 base and the J segment 5 bases; nucleotides outside the gene matches: 7. The CDR3 is 15 residues long. Germline loops: CDR1 MDHEN, CDR2 SYDVKM. CDR3 sequence: CASSLLGTAGTEAFF. The CDR3 nucleotides are TGTGCCAGCAGTTTATTGGGGACAGCTGGAACTGAAGCTTTCTTT.

The chain is built from TRBV28 and TRBJ2-5; TRBD1 matches 9 bases. This CDR3 comprises 13 residues. Germline V gene lookup returns CDR1 MDHEN and CDR2 SYDVKM. The J segment lost 7 bases and the V segment lost 6 bases, leaving 6 bases of the junction unmatched. The CDR3 here is CASRGQGRGTQYF. CDR3 bases: TGTGCCAGCAGAGGACAGGGGAGGGGGACCCAGTACTTC.

CDR3 in DNA: TGTGCCAGCTCGCCCGCAAGGGACTTGTACCAAGAGACCCAGTACTTC. As protein: CASSPARDLYQETQYF. J is TRBJ2-5 and V is TRBV18; D possibly corresponds to TRBD2 (6 bases). The V end lost 6 bases, the J end lost 0 bases, and 17 bases lay between the germline ends. CDR3 length: 16 residues. Per the germline V gene, CDR1 is KGHSH and CDR2 is LQKENI.

This clone has only one observation. The rearrangement uses TRBV7-3 and TRBJ2-1; D is unclear. The CDR3 length is 12 residues. V dropped 5 bases and J dropped 9 bases, with 11 bases sitting between them. Germline V lookup: CDR1 SGHTA, CDR2 FQGTGA. As DNA, the CDR3 is TGTGCCAGCAGCCCCCGGTCCGGTGAGCAGTTCTTC. Encoded protein: CASSPRSGEQFF.

The rearrangement uses TRBV19 and TRBJ1-5; D is ambiguous. The CDR3 loop spans 12 amino acids. CDR1 is LNHDA and CDR2 is SQIVND in the germline V gene (reference sequence). V was shortened by 1 base and J by 7 bases, with 5 bases between the two germline ends. The CDR3 DNA reads TGTGCCAGTAGTATAGGCGTCCAGCCCCAGCATTTT. Protein sequence: CASSIGVQPQHF.

V usage is TRBV6-1 and J usage is TRBJ2-1, with D possibly TRBD2 on 5 matching bases. Germline assignment: CDR1 MNHNS and CDR2 SASEGT. Trimming stripped 4 bases from V and 9 bases from J, with 22 bases between. The CDR3 has 16 amino acids. This CDR3 is CASSGFPVGLSFEQFF. CDR3 coding DNA: TGTGCCAGCAGTGGATTCCCCGTAGGACTCTCCTTTGAGCAGTTCTTC.

There are a few counts of this clone. The genes are TRBV2 and TRBJ2-7, with 7 bases identical to TRBD2. This CDR3 spans 14 amino acids. CDR1 and CDR2 (germline): SNHLY, FYNNEI. The J segment lost 2 bases and the V segment lost 2 bases, leaving 3 bases of the junction unmatched. The CDR3 DNA is TGTGCCAGCAGTGAAAGTGGGAGGGCCTACGAGCAGTACTTC. Protein product: CASSESGRAYEQYF. Based on the CDR3 plus reference TRBV2 and TRBJ2-7, the full variable domain is EPEVTQTPSHQVTQMGQEVILRCVPISNHLYFYWYRQILGQKVEFLVSFYNNEISEKSEIFDDQFSVERPDGSNFTLKIRSTKLEDSAMYFCASSESGRAYEQYFGPGTRLTVT.

V gene TRBV11-2 combines with J gene TRBJ2-1; 9 bases fit TRBD2. CDR3 length equals 14 residues. Germline V CDR1 and CDR2: SGHAT, FQNNGV. J gave up 3 bases and V 4 bases, and 1 base lay outside the gene matches. The CDR3 region is CASSSTSGYNEQFF. CDR3 coding DNA: TGTGCCAGCAGCTCGACTAGCGGCTACAATGAGCAGTTCTTC.